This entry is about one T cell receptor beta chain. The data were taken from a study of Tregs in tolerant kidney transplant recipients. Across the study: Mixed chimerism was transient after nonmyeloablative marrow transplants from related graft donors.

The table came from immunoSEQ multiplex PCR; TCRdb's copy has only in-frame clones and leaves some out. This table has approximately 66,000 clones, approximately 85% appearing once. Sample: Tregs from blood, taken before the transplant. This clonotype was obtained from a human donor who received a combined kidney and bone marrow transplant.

The CDR3 protein is CASSRETHEQFF. Written as DNA, the CDR3 is TGTGCCAGTAGTAGGGAGACGCATGAGCAGTTCTTC. The gene calls are TRBV19 and TRBJ2-1; possibly TRBD2 for D (5 bases). Trimming stripped 4 bases from V and 8 bases from J, with 9 bases between. There are 12 residues in the CDR3. Germline V gives CDR1 LNHDA, CDR2 SQIVND (reference sequence).